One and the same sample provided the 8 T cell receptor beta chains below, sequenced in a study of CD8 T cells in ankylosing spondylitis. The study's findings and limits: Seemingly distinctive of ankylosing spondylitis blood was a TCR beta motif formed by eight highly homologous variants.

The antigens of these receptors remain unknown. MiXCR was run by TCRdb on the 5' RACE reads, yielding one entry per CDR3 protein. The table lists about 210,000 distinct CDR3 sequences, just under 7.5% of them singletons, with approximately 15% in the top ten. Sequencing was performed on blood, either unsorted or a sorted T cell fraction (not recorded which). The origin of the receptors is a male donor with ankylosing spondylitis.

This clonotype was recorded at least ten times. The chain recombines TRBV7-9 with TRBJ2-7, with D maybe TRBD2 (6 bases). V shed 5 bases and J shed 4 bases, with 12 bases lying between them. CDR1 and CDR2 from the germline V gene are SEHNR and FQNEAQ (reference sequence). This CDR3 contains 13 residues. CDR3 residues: CASSPGTVYEQYF. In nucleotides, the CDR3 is TGTGCCAGCAGCCCGGGGACTGTTTACGAGCAGTACTTC.

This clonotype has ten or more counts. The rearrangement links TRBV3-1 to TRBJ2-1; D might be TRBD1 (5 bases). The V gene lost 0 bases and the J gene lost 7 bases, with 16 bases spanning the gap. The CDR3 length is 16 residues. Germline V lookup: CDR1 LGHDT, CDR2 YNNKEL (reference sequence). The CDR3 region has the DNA TGTGCCAGCAGCCAAGATAGGGCCATCTCAGGGAATGAGCAGTTCTTC. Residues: CASSQDRAISGNEQFF.

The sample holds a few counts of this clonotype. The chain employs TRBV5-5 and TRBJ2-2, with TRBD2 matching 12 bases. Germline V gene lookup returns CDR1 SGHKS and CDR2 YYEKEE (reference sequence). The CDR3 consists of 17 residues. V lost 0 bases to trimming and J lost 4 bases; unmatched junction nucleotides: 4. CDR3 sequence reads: CASSLALAGGRTGELFF. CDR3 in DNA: TGTGCCAGCAGCTTGGCCCTAGCGGGGGGGCGCACCGGGGAGCTGTTTTTT. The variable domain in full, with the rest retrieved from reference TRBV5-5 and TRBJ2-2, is DAGVTQSPTHLIKTRGQQVTLRCSPISGHKSVSWYQQVLGQGPQFIFQYYEKEERGRGNFPDRFSARQFPNYSSELNVNALLLGDSALYLCASSLALAGGRTGELFFGEGSRLTVL.

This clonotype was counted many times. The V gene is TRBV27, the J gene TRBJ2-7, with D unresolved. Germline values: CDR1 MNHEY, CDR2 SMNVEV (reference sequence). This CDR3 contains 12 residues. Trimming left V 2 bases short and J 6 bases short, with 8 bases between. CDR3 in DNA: TGTGCCAGCAGTTTAGGGATAGGCGAGCAGTACTTC. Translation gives CASSLGIGEQYF.

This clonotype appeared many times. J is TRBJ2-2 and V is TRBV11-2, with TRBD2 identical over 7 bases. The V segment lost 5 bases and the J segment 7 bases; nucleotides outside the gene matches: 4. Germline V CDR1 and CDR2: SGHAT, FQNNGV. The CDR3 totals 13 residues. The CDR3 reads CASSILAIGELFF. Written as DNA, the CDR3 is TGTGCCAGCAGCATACTAGCGATCGGGGAGCTGTTTTTT.

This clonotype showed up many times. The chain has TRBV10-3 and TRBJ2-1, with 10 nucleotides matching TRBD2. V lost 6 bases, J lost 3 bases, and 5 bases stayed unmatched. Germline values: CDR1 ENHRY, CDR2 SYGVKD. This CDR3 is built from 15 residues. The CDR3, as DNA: TGTGCCATCAGCCCTCGGACTAGCGGCTACAATGAGCAGTTCTTC. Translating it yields CAISPRTSGYNEQFF.

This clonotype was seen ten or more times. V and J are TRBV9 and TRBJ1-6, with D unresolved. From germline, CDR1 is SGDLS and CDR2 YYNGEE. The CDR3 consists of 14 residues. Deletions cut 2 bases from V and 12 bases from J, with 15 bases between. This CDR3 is CASSVAASSGPLHF. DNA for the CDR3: TGTGCCAGCAGCGTCGCCGCGTCCTCGGGACCCCTCCACTTT.

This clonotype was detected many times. In nucleotides, the CDR3 is TGCAGTGCTGGGCTTTTGGGGGCCCGGGAAGCTTTCTTT. It yields the protein CSAGLLGAREAFF. The rearrangement uses TRBV20-1 and TRBJ1-1; TRBD1 is a possible D gene (6 bases). The ends were cut back, 5 bases at V and 8 bases at J, with 18 bases in the middle. Germline loops: CDR1 DFQATT, CDR2 SNEGSKA (reference sequence). The CDR3 extends over 13 amino acids.